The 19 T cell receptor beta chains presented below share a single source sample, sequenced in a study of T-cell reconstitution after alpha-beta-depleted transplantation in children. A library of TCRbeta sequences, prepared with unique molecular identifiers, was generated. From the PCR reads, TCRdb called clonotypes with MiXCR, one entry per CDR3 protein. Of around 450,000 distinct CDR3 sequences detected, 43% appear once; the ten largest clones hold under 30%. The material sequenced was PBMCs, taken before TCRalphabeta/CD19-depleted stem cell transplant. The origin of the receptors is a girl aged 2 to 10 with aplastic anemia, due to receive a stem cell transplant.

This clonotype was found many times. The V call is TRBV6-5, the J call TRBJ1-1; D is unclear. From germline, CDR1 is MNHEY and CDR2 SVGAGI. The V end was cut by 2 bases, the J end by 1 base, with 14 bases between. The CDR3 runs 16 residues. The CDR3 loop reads CASSYPRGRRNTEAFF. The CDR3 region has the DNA TGTGCCAGCAGTTACCCCCGAGGCAGGAGGAACACTGAAGCTTTCTTT.

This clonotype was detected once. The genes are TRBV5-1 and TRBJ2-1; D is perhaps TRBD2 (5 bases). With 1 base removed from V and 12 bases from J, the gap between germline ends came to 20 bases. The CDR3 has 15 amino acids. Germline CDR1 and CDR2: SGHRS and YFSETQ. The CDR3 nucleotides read TGCGCCAGCAGCTTGACGGACGGAGGAGTTAGGCCGCAGTTCTTC. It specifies CASSLTDGGVRPQFF.

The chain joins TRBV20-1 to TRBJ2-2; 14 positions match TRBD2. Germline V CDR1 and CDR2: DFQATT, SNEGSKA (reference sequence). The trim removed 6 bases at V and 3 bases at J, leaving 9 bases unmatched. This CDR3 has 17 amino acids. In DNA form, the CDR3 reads TGCAGTGCCCTGGGACTAGCGGGAGTCCCCGACACCGGGGAGCTGTTTTTT. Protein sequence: CSALGLAGVPDTGELFF.

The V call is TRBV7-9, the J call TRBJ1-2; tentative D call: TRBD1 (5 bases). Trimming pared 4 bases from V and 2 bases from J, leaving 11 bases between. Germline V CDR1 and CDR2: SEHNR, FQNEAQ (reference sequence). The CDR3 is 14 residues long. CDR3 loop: CASSSRDGNYGYTF. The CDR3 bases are TGTGCCAGCAGCTCCCGGGACGGGAACTATGGCTACACCTTC.

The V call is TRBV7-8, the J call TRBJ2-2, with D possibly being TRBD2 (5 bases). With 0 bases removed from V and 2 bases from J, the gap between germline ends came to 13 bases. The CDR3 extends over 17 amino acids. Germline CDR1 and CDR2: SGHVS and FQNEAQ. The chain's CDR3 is CASSLALASPNTGELFF. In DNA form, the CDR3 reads TGTGCCAGCAGCTTAGCGTTGGCTAGCCCTAACACCGGGGAGCTGTTTTTT.

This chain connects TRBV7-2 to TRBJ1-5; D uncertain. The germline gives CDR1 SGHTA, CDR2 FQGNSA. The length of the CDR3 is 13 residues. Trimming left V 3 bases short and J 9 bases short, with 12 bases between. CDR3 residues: CASSLDAPGPQHF. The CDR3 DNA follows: TGTGCCAGCAGCTTGGACGCCCCAGGGCCCCAGCATTTT. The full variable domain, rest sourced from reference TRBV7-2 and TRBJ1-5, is GAGVSQSPSNKVTEKGKDVELRCDPISGHTALYWYRQSLGQGLEFLIYFQGNSAPDKSGLPSDRFSAERTGGSVSTLTIQRTQQEDSAVYLCASSLDAPGPQHFGDGTRLSIL.

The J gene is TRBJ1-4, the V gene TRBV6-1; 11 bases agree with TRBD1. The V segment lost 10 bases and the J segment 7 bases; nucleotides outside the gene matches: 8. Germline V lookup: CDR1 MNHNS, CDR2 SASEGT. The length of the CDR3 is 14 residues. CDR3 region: CATTIGTGGEKLFF. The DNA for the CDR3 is TGTGCCACCACAATCGGGACAGGGGGTGAAAAACTGTTTTTT.

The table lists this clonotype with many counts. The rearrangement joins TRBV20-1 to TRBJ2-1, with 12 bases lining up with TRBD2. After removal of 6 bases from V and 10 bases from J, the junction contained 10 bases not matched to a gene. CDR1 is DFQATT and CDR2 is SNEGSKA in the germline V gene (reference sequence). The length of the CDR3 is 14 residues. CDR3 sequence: CSAPPSGRAREQFF. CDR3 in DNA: TGCAGTGCCCCCCCTAGCGGGAGGGCCCGAGAGCAGTTCTTC.

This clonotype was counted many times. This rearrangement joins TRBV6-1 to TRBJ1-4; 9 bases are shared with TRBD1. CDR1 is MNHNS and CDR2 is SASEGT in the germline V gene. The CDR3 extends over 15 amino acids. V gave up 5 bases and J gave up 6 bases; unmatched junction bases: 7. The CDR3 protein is CASSKQGALDEKLFF. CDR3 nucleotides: TGTGCCAGCAGTAAACAGGGGGCGCTTGATGAAAAACTGTTTTTT.

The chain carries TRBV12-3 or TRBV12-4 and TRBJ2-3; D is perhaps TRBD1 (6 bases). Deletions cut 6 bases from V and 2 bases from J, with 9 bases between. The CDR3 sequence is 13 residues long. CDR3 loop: CASRWTATDTQYF. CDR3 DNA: TGTGCCAGCAGATGGACAGCCACAGATACGCAGTATTTT.

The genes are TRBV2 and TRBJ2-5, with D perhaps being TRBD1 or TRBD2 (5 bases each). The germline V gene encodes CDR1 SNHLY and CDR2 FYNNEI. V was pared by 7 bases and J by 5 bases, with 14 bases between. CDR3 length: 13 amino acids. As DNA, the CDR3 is TGTGCCAGCAACCCGGGACGGGTGGAGACCCAGTACTTC. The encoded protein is CASNPGRVETQYF. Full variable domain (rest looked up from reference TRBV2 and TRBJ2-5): EPEVTQTPSHQVTQMGQEVILRCVPISNHLYFYWYRQILGQKVEFLVSFYNNEISEKSEIFDDQFSVERPDGSNFTLKIRSTKLEDSAMYFCASNPGRVETQYFGPGTRLLVL.

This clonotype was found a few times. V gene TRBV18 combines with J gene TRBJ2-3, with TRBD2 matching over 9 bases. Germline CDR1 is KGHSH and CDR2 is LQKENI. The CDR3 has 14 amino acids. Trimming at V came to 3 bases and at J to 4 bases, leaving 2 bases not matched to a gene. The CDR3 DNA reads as TGTGCCAGCTCACCGAGGACTAGCGCAGATACGCAGTATTTT. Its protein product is CASSPRTSADTQYF.

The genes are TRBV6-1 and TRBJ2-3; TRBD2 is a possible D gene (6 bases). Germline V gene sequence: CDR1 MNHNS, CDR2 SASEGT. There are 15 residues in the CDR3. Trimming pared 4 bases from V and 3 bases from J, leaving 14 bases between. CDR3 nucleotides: TGTGCCAGCAGTGCTGCGGGACTGGGTACAGATACGCAGTATTTT. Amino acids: CASSAAGLGTDTQYF.

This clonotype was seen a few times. CDR3 in DNA: TGTGCCAGCAGCGCGGATCTTAGCTCCCGGGATACGCAGTATTTT. Its translation: CASSADLSSRDTQYF. The chain has TRBV9 and TRBJ2-3; D is uncertain. The CDR3 is 15 amino acids. Trimming removed 3 bases from V and 6 bases from J, with 17 bases in between. Germline lookup yields CDR1 SGDLS and CDR2 YYNGEE.

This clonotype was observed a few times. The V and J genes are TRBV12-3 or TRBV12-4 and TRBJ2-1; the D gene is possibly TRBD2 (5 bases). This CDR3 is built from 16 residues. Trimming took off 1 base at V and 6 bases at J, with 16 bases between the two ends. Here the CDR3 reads CASSLGLAVLGNEQFF. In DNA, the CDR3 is TGTGCCAGCAGTTTAGGGCTAGCAGTTCTCGGCAATGAGCAGTTCTTC.

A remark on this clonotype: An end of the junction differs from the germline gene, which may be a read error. The CDR3 sequence: CCARVGGVGGANYGYTF. CDR3 bases: TGCTGTGCTAGAGTAGGGGGGGTCGGCGGAGCTAACTATGGCTACACCTTC. The chain joins TRBV20-1 to TRBJ1-2, with D possibly matching TRBD1 (6 bases). The CDR3 contains 17 residues. Germline V CDR1 and CDR2: DFQATT, SNEGSKA (reference sequence).

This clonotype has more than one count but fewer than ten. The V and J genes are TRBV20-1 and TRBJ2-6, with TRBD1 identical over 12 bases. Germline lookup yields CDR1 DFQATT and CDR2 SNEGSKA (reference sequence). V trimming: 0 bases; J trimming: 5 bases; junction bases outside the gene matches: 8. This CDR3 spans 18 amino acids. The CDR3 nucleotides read TGCAGTGCTAGAGAGGGACAGGGGGCCCTCCCCTGGGCCAACGTCCTGACTTTC. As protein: CSAREGQGALPWANVLTF.

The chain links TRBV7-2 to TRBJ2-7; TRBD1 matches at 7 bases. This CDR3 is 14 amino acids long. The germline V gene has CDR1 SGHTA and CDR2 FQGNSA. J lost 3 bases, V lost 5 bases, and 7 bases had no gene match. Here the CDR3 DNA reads TGTGCCAGCAGCCTGGGACAGATTTTCTACGAGCAGTACTTC. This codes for CASSLGQIFYEQYF. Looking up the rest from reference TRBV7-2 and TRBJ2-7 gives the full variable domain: GAGVSQSPSNKVTEKGKDVELRCDPISGHTALYWYRQSLGQGLEFLIYFQGNSAPDKSGLPSDRFSAERTGGSVSTLTIQRTQQEDSAVYLCASSLGQIFYEQYFGPGTRLTVT.

The CDR3 here is CASKTELLTDTQYF. The CDR3 DNA reads TGTGCCAGCAAAACGGAACTCCTCACAGATACGCAGTATTTT. The genes are TRBV5-5 and TRBJ2-3; no firm D call. CDR3 size: 14 residues. The germline V and J ends were trimmed by 6 bases and 2 bases, with 13 bases remaining between them. The germline V gene has CDR1 SGHKS and CDR2 YYEKEE (reference sequence). The variable domain in full, completed from reference TRBV5-5 and TRBJ2-3, reads DAGVTQSPTHLIKTRGQQVTLRCSPISGHKSVSWYQQVLGQGPQFIFQYYEKEERGRGNFPDRFSARQFPNYSSELNVNALLLGDSALYLCASKTELLTDTQYFGPGTRLTVL.